Below are 2 T cell receptor beta chains sequenced from a single sample in a study of blood T cell repertoires in COVID-19. The repertoire was sequenced with immunoSEQ multiplex PCR; TCRdb's copy has only in-frame clones and lacks some. The table records about 63,000 clones, roughly 76% of them present only once. What was sequenced was peripheral blood. Receptor source: a woman over 75 with acute or convalescent COVID-19.

The chain recombines TRBV28 with TRBJ1-5; possibly TRBD1 for D (6 bases). The CDR3 loop spans 16 amino acids. V was trimmed by 8 bases and J by 6 bases, leaving 23 bases between them. The germline gives CDR1 MDHEN, CDR2 SYDVKM. The CDR3 bases are TGTGCCAGCCTAATGGGGGAGGGGGGTTACGGTCAGCCCCAGCATTTT. Translated, it gives CASLMGEGGYGQPQHF.

The chain combines TRBV27 with TRBJ1-5, with 8 bases identical to TRBD1. Germline V gene lookup returns CDR1 MNHEY and CDR2 SMNVEV (reference sequence). The CDR3 runs to 17 residues. V trimming: 5 bases; J trimming: 1 base; junction bases outside the gene matches: 10. CDR3 sequence: CASSPGAGGRSNQPQHF. The DNA for the CDR3 is TGTGCCAGCAGTCCCGGGGCAGGGGGCAGGAGCAATCAGCCCCAGCATTTT.